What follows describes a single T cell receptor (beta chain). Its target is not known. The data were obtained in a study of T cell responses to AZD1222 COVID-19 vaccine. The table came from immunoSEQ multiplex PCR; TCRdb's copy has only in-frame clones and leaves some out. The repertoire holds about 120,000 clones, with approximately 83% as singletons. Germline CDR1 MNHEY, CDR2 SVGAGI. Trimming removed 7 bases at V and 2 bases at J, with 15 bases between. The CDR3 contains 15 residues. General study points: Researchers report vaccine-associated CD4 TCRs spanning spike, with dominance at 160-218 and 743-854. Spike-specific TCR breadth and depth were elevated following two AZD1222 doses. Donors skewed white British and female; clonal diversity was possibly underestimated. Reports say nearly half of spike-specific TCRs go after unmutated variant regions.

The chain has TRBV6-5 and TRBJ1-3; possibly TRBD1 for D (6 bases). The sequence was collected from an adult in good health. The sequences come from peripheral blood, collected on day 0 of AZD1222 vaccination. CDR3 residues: CASTARGAAGNTIYF. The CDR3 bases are TGTGCCAGCACCGCTCGGGGGGCTGCTGGAAACACCATATATTTT.